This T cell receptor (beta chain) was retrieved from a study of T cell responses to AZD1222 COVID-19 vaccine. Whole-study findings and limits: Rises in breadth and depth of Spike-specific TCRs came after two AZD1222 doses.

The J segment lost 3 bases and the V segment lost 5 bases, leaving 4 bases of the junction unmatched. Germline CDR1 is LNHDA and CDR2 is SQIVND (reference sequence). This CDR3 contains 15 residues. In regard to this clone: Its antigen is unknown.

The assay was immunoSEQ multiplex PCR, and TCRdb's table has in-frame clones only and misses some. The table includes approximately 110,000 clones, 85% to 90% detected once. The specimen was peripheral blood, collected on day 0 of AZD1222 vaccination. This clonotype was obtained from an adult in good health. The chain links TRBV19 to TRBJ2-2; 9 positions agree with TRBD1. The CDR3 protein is CASSLGTGHTGELFF. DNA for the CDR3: TGTGCCAGTAGTCTCGGGACAGGGCACACCGGGGAGCTGTTTTTT.